One sample yielded the 18 T cell receptor beta chains listed below, sequenced in a study of somatic mutations in cytotoxic T cells in rheumatoid arthritis. Assay used: immunoSEQ multiplex PCR; TCRdb lists only in-frame clones, some missing. The sample lists around 2,900 clones; 92% were seen once. Sequencing used CD8+ T cells sorted from blood. These receptors all stem from a woman aged 18-29 years with rheumatoid arthritis.

This chain links TRBV27 with TRBJ1-5; no clear D gene. Trimming cost V 6 bases and J 0 bases, with 12 bases left between them. The germline V gene has CDR1 MNHEY and CDR2 SMNVEV (reference sequence). The CDR3 sequence is 15 residues long. The chain's CDR3 is CASSPSPYSNQPQHF. As DNA, the CDR3 is TGTGCCAGCAGCCCGAGTCCGTATAGCAATCAGCCCCAGCATTTT.

The chain combines TRBV15 with TRBJ2-6, with 12 bases aligning to TRBD1. The CDR3 is made up of 18 amino acids. Germline V gives CDR1 LNHNV, CDR2 YYDKDF (reference sequence). J was trimmed by 4 bases and V by 7 bases; bases with no gene match: 11. The CDR3 bases are TGTGCCACCATGATCTGGGGACAGGGGGCTTTGGGGGCCAACGTCCTGACTTTC. Its translation: CATMIWGQGALGANVLTF.

The rearrangement uses TRBV9 and TRBJ2-1; no clear D. The CDR3 extends over 13 amino acids. Between the trimmed V and J ends, which lost 3 bases and 7 bases, there was a span of 11 bases. Per the germline V gene, CDR1 is SGDLS and CDR2 is YYNGEE. The CDR3 nucleotides are TGTGCCAGCAGCGCAGTATCCGGGAATGAGCAGTTCTTC. Protein: CASSAVSGNEQFF.

V usage is TRBV19 and J usage is TRBJ2-2, with 7 bases that match TRBD2. CDR1 is LNHDA and CDR2 is SQIVND in the germline V gene (reference sequence). The V and J ends lost 4 bases and 7 bases, in that order; junction bases with no gene match: 9. This CDR3 contains 15 residues. The CDR3 DNA sequence: TGTGCCAGTAGTAATCCAGGACTAGTCAGCGGGGAGCTGTTTTTT. Protein product: CASSNPGLVSGELFF.

CDR3 protein: CAIRTDDYGYTF. The CDR3 bases are TGTGCCATTCGGACAGACGACTATGGCTACACCTTC. V gene TRBV10-3 combines with J gene TRBJ1-2, with D possibly TRBD1 on 6 matching bases. Germline V gives CDR1 ENHRY, CDR2 SYGVKD. CDR3 length: 12 residues. Trimming left V 9 bases short and J 3 bases short, with 11 bases between.

V and J are TRBV9 and TRBJ2-7; 9 bases line up with TRBD1. CDR3 size: 15 residues. Germline V CDR1 and CDR2: SGDLS, YYNGEE. J lost 0 bases, V lost 4 bases, and 5 bases had no gene match. CDR3 in amino acids: CASSPGTGYSYEQYF. The CDR3, as DNA: TGTGCCAGCAGCCCGGGGACAGGGTACTCCTACGAGCAGTACTTC.

The chain couples TRBV16 to TRBJ2-6; maybe TRBD1 (5 bases). Trimming pared 1 base from V and 0 bases from J, leaving 19 bases between. This CDR3 has 20 amino acids. Looked up from germline, CDR1 is KGHSY and CDR2 is FQNENV. CDR3: CASSQLFRQQDRSGANVLTF. In nucleotides, the CDR3 is TGTGCCAGCAGCCAATTGTTTCGACAGCAAGATCGCTCTGGGGCCAACGTCCTGACTTTC.

This clone is hyperexpanded in the sample. Within the sample, other DNA sequences also encode this same CDR3. The rearrangement uses TRBV4-3 and TRBJ2-7, with TRBD1 matching over 8 bases. CDR1 and CDR2 (germline): LGHNA, YSLEER. Trimming removed 0 bases from V and 4 bases from J; junction bases left unmatched: 5. This CDR3 has 15 amino acids. CDR3 sequence (DNA): TGCGCCAGCAGCCAAGACATAACAGGGGGGTACGAGCAGTACTTC. This translates into CASSQDITGGYEQYF.

The chain uses TRBV27 and TRBJ1-2; D might be TRBD1 (6 bases). Germline CDR1 MNHEY, CDR2 SMNVEV (reference sequence). Between the trimmed V and J ends, which lost 4 bases and 3 bases, there was a span of 9 bases. The CDR3 totals 13 residues. CDR3 sequence: CASSSGQYYGYTF. DNA of the CDR3: TGTGCCAGCAGTTCCGGACAGTACTATGGCTACACCTTC.

This clone was seen once. This sequence joins TRBV4-1 and TRBJ2-7; tentative D call: TRBD1 (7 bases). CDR1 MGHRA and CDR2 YSYEKL come from the germline V gene. The CDR3 length is 17 residues. V gave up 0 bases and J gave up 6 bases, with 21 bases separating them. Here the CDR3 DNA reads TGCGCCAGCAGCCAAGAAGGAGGGTCAGGGACAGTAGGCGAGCAGTACTTC. This sequence encodes CASSQEGGSGTVGEQYF.

The chain employs TRBV19 and TRBJ1-1; no firm D call. CDR1 is LNHDA, CDR2 SQIVND, per germline (reference sequence). V lost 7 bases and J lost 0, with 9 bases in between. The CDR3 is 13 residues long. CDR3 protein: CASTSGVNTEAFF. The CDR3 bases are TGTGCCAGTACCTCGGGTGTGAACACTGAAGCTTTCTTT. The entire variable domain, with the rest obtained from reference TRBV19 and TRBJ1-1, is as follows: DGGITQSPKYLFRKEGQNVTLSCEQNLNHDAMYWYRQDPGQGLRLIYYSQIVNDFQKGDIAEGYSVSREKKESFPLTVTSAQKNPTAFYLCASTSGVNTEAFFGQGTRLTVV.

The V call is TRBV5-6, the J call TRBJ2-3, with D perhaps matching TRBD2 (6 bases). Germline V gene data show CDR1 as SGHDT and CDR2 as YYEEEE. There are 17 residues in the CDR3. Trimming left V 1 base short and J 3 bases short, with 18 bases between. CDR3 sequence: CASSLLEGLLPTDTQYF. The CDR3 nucleotides read TGTGCCAGCAGCTTGTTGGAGGGTCTATTACCTACAGATACGCAGTATTTT. Filled out from reference TRBV5-6 and TRBJ2-3, the complete variable domain reads DAGVTQSPTHLIKTRGQQVTLRCSPKSGHDTVSWYQQALGQGPQFIFQYYEEEERQRGNFPDRFSGHQFPNYSSELNVNALLLGDSALYLCASSLLEGLLPTDTQYFGPGTRLTVL.

V gene TRBV9 combines with J gene TRBJ1-1; D ambiguous. Germline-derived CDR1 and CDR2 are SGDLS and YYNGEE. With 3 bases removed from V and 2 bases from J, the gap between germline ends came to 20 bases. The CDR3 is made up of 17 amino acids. The CDR3 sequence is CASSAGVPAGGNTEAFF. The CDR3 nucleotides read TGTGCCAGCAGCGCCGGGGTTCCGGCCGGTGGAAACACTGAAGCTTTCTTT.

This chain links TRBV27 with TRBJ2-5; tentatively, D is TRBD1 (6 bases). V was trimmed by 6 bases and J by 2 bases, leaving 16 bases between them. The germline V gene encodes CDR1 MNHEY and CDR2 SMNVEV (reference sequence). This CDR3 has 15 amino acids. Here the CDR3 DNA reads TGTGCCAGCAGCCCCTACGGACAGTTACAAGAGACCCAGTACTTC. Translating it yields CASSPYGQLQETQYF.

This chain connects TRBV9 to TRBJ2-2; 7 bases match TRBD1. The CDR3 totals 16 residues. Germline V gene sequence: CDR1 SGDLS, CDR2 YYNGEE. Losses at the gene ends were 3 bases for V and 2 bases for J; bases not matched to a gene: 7. The CDR3 here is CASSAAGGINTGELFF. CDR3 nucleotide sequence: TGTGCCAGCAGCGCCGCAGGGGGAATTAACACCGGGGAGCTGTTTTTT.

This clone was recorded only once. The chain combines TRBV6-5 with TRBJ1-6; D is perhaps TRBD1 (6 bases). Trimming cost V 6 bases and J 1 base, with 10 bases left between them. The CDR3 has 15 amino acids. In germline, CDR1 is MNHEY, CDR2 SVGAGI. CDR3 DNA: TGTGCCAGCAGACCACAGGGATCCTATAATTCACCCCTCCACTTT. It specifies CASRPQGSYNSPLHF.

This chain connects TRBV19 to TRBJ2-4, with 9 bases that match TRBD1. The CDR3 runs 14 residues. Germline V lookup: CDR1 LNHDA, CDR2 SQIVND (reference sequence). CDR3 protein: CGTGTGIAKNIQYF. As DNA, the CDR3 is TGTGGGACCGGGACAGGGATAGCCAAAAACATTCAGTACTTC.

V is TRBV12-2 and J is TRBJ1-1; the DNA was not used to check the table's D call, TRBD1. TRBV12-2 is tagged as a pseudogene. This CDR3 spans 14 amino acids. The DNA for the CDR3 is TGTGCAAGTCGCTTACCAGGGACAGGGGGCGAAGCTTTCTTT. Translation: CASRLPGTGGEAFF.